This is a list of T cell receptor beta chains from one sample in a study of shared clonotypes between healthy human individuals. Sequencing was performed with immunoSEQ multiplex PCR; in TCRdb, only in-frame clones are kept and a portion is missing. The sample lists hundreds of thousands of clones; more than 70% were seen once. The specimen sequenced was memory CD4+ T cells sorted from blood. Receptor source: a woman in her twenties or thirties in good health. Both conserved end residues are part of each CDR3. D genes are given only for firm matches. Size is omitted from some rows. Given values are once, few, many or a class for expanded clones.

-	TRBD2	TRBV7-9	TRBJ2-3	TGTGCCTCCAAGCGGGAGGTCACAGATACGCAGTATTTT	CASKREVTDTQYF
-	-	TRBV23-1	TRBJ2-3	TGCGCCAGCAGTCACCCCCGATCTAACGGGACCATCACAGATACGCAGTATTTT	CASSHPRSNGTITDTQYF
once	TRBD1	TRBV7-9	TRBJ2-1	TGTGCCAGCAGCTTAACCGGGACAGGGCACGATGAGCAGTTCTTC	CASSLTGTGHDEQFF
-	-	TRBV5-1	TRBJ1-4	TGCGCCAGCAGCTTGGTCGGCGAAAAACTGTTTTTT	CASSLVGEKLFF
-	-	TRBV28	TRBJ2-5	TGTGCCAGCAGCCCCTATGGGAACCAAGAGACCCAGTACTTC	CASSPYGNQETQYF
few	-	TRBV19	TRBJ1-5	TGTGCCAGTAGTATAGCCCTGAATCAGCCCCAGCATTTT	CASSIALNQPQHF
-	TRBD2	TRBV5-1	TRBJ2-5	TGCGCCAGCAGCTTGGGACTAGCGGGAGGGTTTAGCGAGACCCAGTACTTC	CASSLGLAGGFSETQYF
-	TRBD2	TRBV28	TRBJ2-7	TGTGCCAGCAGTTTAGTGGGTGCGGGAGGCCGTTCGGAGCAGTACTTC	CASSLVGAGGRSEQYF
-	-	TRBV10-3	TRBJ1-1	TGTGCCATCAGAGACACCGGGAGTGCTTTCTTT	CAIRDTGSAFF
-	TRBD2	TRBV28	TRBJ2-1	TGTGCCAGCAGCACACTCACTAGCGCCATGAGTGGTGAGCAGTTCTTC	CASSTLTSAMSGEQFF
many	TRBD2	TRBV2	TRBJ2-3	TGTGCCAGCAGTGGTGGCGTAACTAGCGGGAGAACAGATACGCAGTATTTT	CASSGGVTSGRTDTQYF
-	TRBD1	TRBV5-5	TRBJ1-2	TGTGCCAGCAGCTTGGAAGGGGGCACAAAGCGGTATGGCTACACCTTC	CASSLEGGTKRYGYTF
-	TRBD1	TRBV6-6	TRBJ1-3	TGTGCCAGCAGTTACGCCCGCGACAGGGTTGGAAACACCATATATTTT	CASSYARDRVGNTIYF
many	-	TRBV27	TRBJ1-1	TGTGCCAGCAGTCCTCGCCTGACCCGGAACGCTTTCTTT	CASSPRLTRNAFF
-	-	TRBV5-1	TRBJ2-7	TGCGCCAGCAGCGACGCAGCCTACGAGCAGTACTTC	CASSDAAYEQYF
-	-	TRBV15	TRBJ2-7	TGTGCCACCAGCAGACTCACGTGGGGCCGCTCCTACGAGCAGTACTTC	CATSRLTWGRSYEQYF
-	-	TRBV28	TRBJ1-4	TGTGCCAGCAACAACGGACGGAGCTCTAATGAAAAACTGTTTTTT	CASNNGRSSNEKLFF
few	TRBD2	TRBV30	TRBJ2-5	TGTGCCTGGAGTGTACTGGAGACTAGCGGAAGTCGGTACTTC	CAWSVLETSGSRYF
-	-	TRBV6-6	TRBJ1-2	TGTGCCACCTCTTCTGGGGACTATGGCTACACCTTC	CATSSGDYGYTF
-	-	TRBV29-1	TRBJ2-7	TGCAGCGTTGGGGATGCCTACGAGCAGTACTTC	CSVGDAYEQYF
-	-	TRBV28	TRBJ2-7	TGTGCCAGCAGTTTACCGCAGTCCCCCGAGCAGTACTTC	CASSLPQSPEQYF
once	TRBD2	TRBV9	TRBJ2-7	TGTGCCAGCAGCGTACTAGCGGGAGCTTCCCACGAGCAGTACTTC	CASSVLAGASHEQYF
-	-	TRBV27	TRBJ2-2	TGTGCCAGCAGTTCCTTTAGCAGCAACACCGGGGAGCTGTTTTTT	CASSSFSSNTGELFF
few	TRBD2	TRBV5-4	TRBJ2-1	TGTGCCAGCAGCGCGAGACTAGCGGGGTCCTACAATGAGCAGTTCTTC	CASSARLAGSYNEQFF
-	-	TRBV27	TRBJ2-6	TGTGCCAGCAGTTTACGTGGGGGCTCTGGGGCCAACGTCCTGACTTTC	CASSLRGGSGANVLTF
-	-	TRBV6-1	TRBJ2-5	TGTGCCAGCATGCGCAGGGTAAGGGAGACCCAGTACTTC	CASMRRVRETQYF
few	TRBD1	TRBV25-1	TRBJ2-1	TGTGCCAGCAGTGTCCCCGGGACAGTCTACAATGAGCAGTTCTTC	CASSVPGTVYNEQFF
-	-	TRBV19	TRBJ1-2	TGTGCCAGTAGCCCGGACAGACGAACTTTATATGGCTACACCTTC	CASSPDRRTLYGYTF
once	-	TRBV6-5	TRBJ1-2	TGTGCCAGCACCTCGGTGGGACACCCTAACTATGGCTACACCTTC	CASTSVGHPNYGYTF
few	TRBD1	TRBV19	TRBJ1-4	TGTGCCAGTAGTGGAGAACAGGGGCGACTGTTTTTT	CASSGEQGRLFF
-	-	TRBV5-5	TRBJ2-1	TGTGCCAGCAGCTTATTAGGCGGTGAGCAGTTCTTC	CASSLLGGEQFF
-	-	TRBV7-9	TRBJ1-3	TGTGCCAGCAGCCTAGATCGGAGCCCCAGCTCTGGAAACACCATATATTTT	CASSLDRSPSSGNTIYF
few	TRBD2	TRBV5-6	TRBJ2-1	TGTGCCAGCAGCTACGGACTAGCGGGAGTGGGGAATGAGCAGTTCTTC	CASSYGLAGVGNEQFF
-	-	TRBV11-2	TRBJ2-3	TGTGCCAGCAGCCGCGGGGGCGGGTCGAACACAGATACGCAGTATTTT	CASSRGGGSNTDTQYF
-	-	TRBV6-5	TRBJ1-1	TGTGCCAGCAGTTACTCCACCCCTGGACTGACTGAAGCTTTCTTT	CASSYSTPGLTEAFF
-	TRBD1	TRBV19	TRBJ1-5	TGTGCCAGTAGTCTTCTCCCGGGACAGGGGAAGGAGCCCCAGCATTTT	CASSLLPGQGKEPQHF
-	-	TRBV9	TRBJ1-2	TGTGCCAGCAGCGTAGCCGGAGACTATGGCTACACCTTC	CASSVAGDYGYTF
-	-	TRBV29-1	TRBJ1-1	TGCAGCACCAAACCGGGGGGTAGCACTGAAGCTTTCTTT	CSTKPGGSTEAFF
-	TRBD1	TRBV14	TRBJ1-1	TGTGCCAGCAGCTCCCGGACAGGGAGGACTGAAGCTTTCTTT	CASSSRTGRTEAFF
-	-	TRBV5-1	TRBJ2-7	TGCGCCAGCAGCTTACAGGGCTACGAGCAGTACTTC	CASSLQGYEQYF
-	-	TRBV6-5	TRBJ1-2	TGTGCCAGCAGTTACAAGGGAGCCCCCTATGGCTACACCTTC	CASSYKGAPYGYTF
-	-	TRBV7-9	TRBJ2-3	TGTGCCAGCAGCTTAGGCCCCGGCAGGGTTACAGATACGCAGTATTTT	CASSLGPGRVTDTQYF
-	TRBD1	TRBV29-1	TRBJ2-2	TGCAGCGCCAAATTCCGGGACAGCTATCGCGGGGAGCTGTTTTTT	CSAKFRDSYRGELFF
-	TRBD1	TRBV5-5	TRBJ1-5	TGTGCCAGCAGCGGGACAGGAGATCAGCCCCAGCATTTT	CASSGTGDQPQHF
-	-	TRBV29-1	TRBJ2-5	TGCAGCGTCGTCATGACTGGCCGGGAGACCCAGTACTTC	CSVVMTGRETQYF
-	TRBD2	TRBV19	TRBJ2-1	TGTGCCAGCGTGGGACTAGCGGTTGGGAGCTATGAGCAGTTCTTC	CASVGLAVGSYEQFF
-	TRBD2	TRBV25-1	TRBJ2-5	TGTGCCAGCACCCTCCTCCGTTCCGCGGGGGTAGAGACCCAGTACTTC	CASTLLRSAGVETQYF
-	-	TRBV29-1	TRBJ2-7	TGCAGCGCGGCGGACAGTGCGCACTACGAGCAGTACTTC	CSAADSAHYEQYF
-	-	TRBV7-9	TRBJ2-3	TGTGCCAGCAGCCCCCGCTTCGCTGAAGATACGCAGTATTTT	CASSPRFAEDTQYF
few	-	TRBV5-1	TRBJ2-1	TGCGCCAGCAGCAGGGACACGAGCTCCTACAATGAGCAGTTCTTC	CASSRDTSSYNEQFF
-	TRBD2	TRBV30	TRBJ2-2	TGTGCCTGGGGGGGGATCAGCGGGAGGTACACCGGGGAGCTGTTTTTT	CAWGGISGRYTGELFF
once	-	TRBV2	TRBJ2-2	TGTGCCAGCAAACCGGACACGAACACCGGGGAGCTGTTTTTT	CASKPDTNTGELFF
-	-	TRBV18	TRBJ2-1	TGTGCCAGCTCAGGGGGGAATGAGCAGTTCTTC	CASSGGNEQFF
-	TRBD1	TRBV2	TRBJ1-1	TGTGCCAGCAGTGGGGGGACAGGGGCTAGCACTGAAGCTTTCTTT	CASSGGTGASTEAFF
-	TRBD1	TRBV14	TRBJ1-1	TGTGCCAGCAGGCCCCCCACAGGGGGCTTAGCTTTCTTT	CASRPPTGGLAFF
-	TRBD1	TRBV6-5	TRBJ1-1	TGTGCCAGCAGTTACTCGGCAGGGGGGAACACTGAAGCTTTCTTT	CASSYSAGGNTEAFF
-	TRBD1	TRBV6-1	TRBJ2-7	TGTGCCAGCAGTTTGCGGGGACAGGTCTTCAGAGAGCAGTACTTC	CASSLRGQVFREQYF